Presented here are 21 T cell receptor beta chains from one specimen sequenced in a study of CD8 T cells in ankylosing spondylitis. A single record per CDR3 protein comes from TCRdb applying MiXCR to the 5' RACE reads. The table includes hundreds of thousands of distinct CDR3 sequences, 20% detected once. The source material was blood, either unsorted or a sorted T cell fraction (not recorded which). The receptors stem from a male donor with ankylosing spondylitis or in good health (not recorded which).

In regard to this clonotype: Mismatch with germline at one junction end may stem from a read error. The V gene is TRBV12-3 or TRBV12-4, the J gene TRBJ2-1, with 12 nucleotides matching TRBD2. This CDR3 comprises 19 residues. The CDR3 reads CAISSLRAELAGGENEQFF. In nucleotides, the CDR3 is TGTGCCATCAGTTCCCTGCGGGCCGAACTAGCGGGGGGTGAAAATGAGCAGTTCTTC.

The chain uses TRBV11-1 and TRBJ2-6; 8 nucleotides line up with TRBD1. Germline lookup yields CDR1 SGHAT and CDR2 FQDESV (reference sequence). The junction had 9 bases not matched to a gene; V was cut back by 4 bases and J by 1 base. CDR3 length equals 18 residues. The CDR3 bases are TGTGCCAGCAGCTCCGGGACAGGACACAGATCTGGGGCCAACGTCCTGACTTTC. The encoded protein is CASSSGTGHRSGANVLTF.

The chain has TRBV28 and TRBJ2-7; 8 nucleotides align to TRBD1. The CDR3 is 15 amino acids. V trimming: 6 bases; J trimming: 2 bases; junction bases outside the gene matches: 9. CDR1 and CDR2 from the germline V gene are MDHEN and SYDVKM. The CDR3 spells CASRYRDRTTYEQYF. CDR3 bases: TGTGCCAGCAGATACCGGGACAGGACAACCTACGAGCAGTACTTC.

This chain links TRBV11-2 with TRBJ2-7, with 8 nucleotides matching TRBD2. This CDR3 spans 15 amino acids. V trimming: 5 bases; J trimming: 5 bases; junction bases outside the gene matches: 11. In germline, CDR1 is SGHAT, CDR2 FQNNGV. For the CDR3, the DNA is TGTGCCAGCAGCCCTTCCGGGACTAGAAACAACGAGCAGTACTTC. Amino acids: CASSPSGTRNNEQYF. The whole variable domain, filled in from reference TRBV11-2 and TRBJ2-7, reads EAGVAQSPRYKIIEKRQSVAFWCNPISGHATLYWYQQILGQGPKLLIQFQNNGVVDDSQLPKDRFSAERLKGVDSTLKIQPAKLEDSAVYLCASSPSGTRNNEQYFGPGTRLTVT.

This clonotype has a handful of counts. The chain carries TRBV27 and TRBJ2-7; maybe TRBD1 (5 bases). Germline V gives CDR1 MNHEY, CDR2 SMNVEV (reference sequence). This CDR3 spans 15 amino acids. Trimming took off 2 bases at V and 2 bases at J, with 13 bases between the two ends. CDR3 DNA sequence: TGTGCCAGCAGTTTAGGAAGGACAACCACCTACGAGCAGTACTTC. Translated: CASSLGRTTTYEQYF.

The chain employs TRBV20-1 and TRBJ2-5; D may match TRBD1 or TRBD2 (5 bases each). V was clipped by 0 bases and J by 5 bases, with 16 bases between them. This CDR3 region has 15 residues. Germline V lookup: CDR1 DFQATT, CDR2 SNEGSKA (reference sequence). CDR3 sequence reads: CSAREGVSSWETQYF. The CDR3 coding sequence is TGCAGTGCTAGAGAGGGGGTCTCTTCTTGGGAGACCCAGTACTTC.

The gene calls are TRBV30 and TRBJ2-3, with D possibly called TRBD1 or TRBD2 (6 bases each). The germline gives CDR1 GTSNPN, CDR2 SVGIG (reference sequence). The CDR3 totals 13 residues. V gave up 8 bases and J gave up 5 bases, with 17 bases separating them. The CDR3 loop is CARTVGGRDTQYF. Written as DNA, the CDR3 is TGTGCCCGAACCGTAGGGGGGAGAGATACGCAGTATTTT.

The table lists this clonotype with a few counts. This rearrangement joins TRBV20-1 to TRBJ2-1; no clear D gene. Germline-derived CDR1 and CDR2 are DFQATT and SNEGSKA (reference sequence). V dropped 1 base and J dropped 8 bases, with 15 bases sitting between them. The CDR3 length is 14 residues. CDR3 nucleotide sequence: TGCAGTGCTAGAGGGGCGCTGGCCTTCCATGAGCAGTTCTTC. Encoded protein: CSARGALAFHEQFF.

This clonotype was found a few times. This chain connects TRBV12-3 or TRBV12-4 to TRBJ2-1; 11 bases line up with TRBD1. The length of the CDR3 is 15 residues. With V trimmed by 6 bases and J by 3 bases, 4 bases remained unmatched. The CDR3 DNA sequence: TGTGCCAGCAGGGAGGGACAGGGGGGCTACAATGAGCAGTTCTTC. This translates into CASREGQGGYNEQFF.

In its sample, this clonotype was seen a few times. V and J are TRBV20-1 and TRBJ1-1; D gene uncertain. The CDR3 runs 13 residues. V shed 0 bases and J shed 4 bases, with 9 bases lying between them. Germline V gene data show CDR1 as DFQATT and CDR2 as SNEGSKA (reference sequence). CDR3 amino acids: CSARDSGSTEAFF. The CDR3 region has the DNA TGCAGTGCTAGAGATTCCGGGTCCACTGAAGCTTTCTTT.

This clonotype was picked up a small number of times. The V and J genes are TRBV20-1 and TRBJ2-2; 8 positions agree with TRBD2. Germline CDR1 DFQATT, CDR2 SNEGSKA (reference sequence). Trimming cost V 3 bases and J 0 bases; bases outside gene matches: 3. CDR3 size: 15 residues. The CDR3 DNA reads TGCAGTGCTAGTAGCGGGGACCCGAACACCGGGGAGCTGTTTTTT. It codes for CSASSGDPNTGELFF.

This clonotype was seen a handful of times. The chain links TRBV2 to TRBJ2-1; D perhaps matches TRBD2 (5 bases). The length of the CDR3 is 13 residues. V lost 6 bases and J 5 bases, leaving 11 bases between the germline ends. Per the germline V gene, CDR1 is SNHLY and CDR2 is FYNNEI. The CDR3 bases are TGTGCCAGCAGGGCCGAGGGTAACAATGAGCAGTTCTTC. Translation gives CASRAEGNNEQFF.

V and J are TRBV12-3 or TRBV12-4 and TRBJ2-5, with D maybe TRBD2 (5 bases). Trimming took off 6 bases at V and 5 bases at J, with 19 bases between the two ends. This CDR3 comprises 15 residues. The CDR3 reads CASSRGGESGETQYF. CDR3 nucleotide sequence: TGTGCCAGCAGCCGGGGTGGGGAGTCGGGGGAGACCCAGTACTTC.

This clonotype appeared a single time. This chain joins TRBV11-2 and TRBJ2-7; 11 bases match TRBD2. Looked up from germline, CDR1 is SGHAT and CDR2 is FQNNGV. Losses at the gene ends were 4 bases for V and 4 bases for J; bases not matched to a gene: 12. This CDR3 has 17 residues. The CDR3 sequence is CASSSMFGIAGGYEQYF. CDR3 nucleotide sequence: TGTGCCAGCAGCTCCATGTTCGGAATAGCGGGGGGGTACGAGCAGTACTTC.

This clonotype appeared many times. The chain joins TRBV5-1 to TRBJ2-1; no clear D gene. Germline V gene sequence: CDR1 SGHRS, CDR2 YFSETQ. Trimming took off 0 bases at V and 6 bases at J, with 4 bases between the two ends. The CDR3 spans 12 residues. The chain's CDR3 is CASSLEGNEQFF. The DNA of the CDR3 is TGCGCCAGCAGCTTGGAGGGCAATGAGCAGTTCTTC.

This clonotype has more than one count but fewer than ten. The V and J genes are TRBV6-4 and TRBJ2-5, with TRBD1 matching over 11 bases. The V gene's germline CDR1 is MRHNA and CDR2 SNTAGT. The CDR3 consists of 18 residues. V trimming: 2 bases; J trimming: 2 bases; junction bases outside the gene matches: 10. The CDR3 sequence is CASSDPGQGEGTQETQYF. The CDR3 DNA follows: TGTGCCAGCAGTGACCCGGGACAGGGGGAGGGAACTCAAGAGACCCAGTACTTC.

This clonotype has just a few counts. This sequence joins TRBV4-1 and TRBJ2-2, with TRBD2 matching over 9 bases. With 4 bases clipped from V and 4 bases from J, the junction kept 4 bases outside the gene matches. The CDR3 is 15 residues long. Germline-derived CDR1 and CDR2 are MGHRA and YSYEKL. CDR3 residues: CASSLAGEVTGELFF. The DNA of the CDR3 is TGCGCCAGCAGCCTAGCGGGGGAGGTCACCGGGGAGCTGTTTTTT.

The V gene is TRBV9, the J gene TRBJ1-1; D is unresolved. V was shortened by 3 bases and J by 1 base, with 7 bases between the two germline ends. Germline lookup yields CDR1 SGDLS and CDR2 YYNGEE. The CDR3 is made up of 13 amino acids. This CDR3 reads CASSGAPNTEAFF. CDR3 nucleotides: TGTGCCAGCAGCGGGGCCCCGAACACTGAAGCTTTCTTT.

The table lists this clonotype with many counts. The J gene is TRBJ2-1, the V gene TRBV4-2, with 11 bases identical to TRBD2. The length of the CDR3 is 17 residues. J was trimmed by 4 bases and V by 4 bases; bases with no gene match: 9. The germline V gene has CDR1 LGHNA and CDR2 YNFKEQ. The CDR3, as DNA: TGTGCCAGCAGCCCACGAACTAGCGGGGGCCCATACAATGAGCAGTTCTTC. It codes for CASSPRTSGGPYNEQFF.

J is TRBJ2-7 and V is TRBV12-5; D gene ambiguous. Germline lookup yields CDR1 LGHNT and CDR2 FRNRAP. The CDR3 length is 11 residues. Trimming removed 5 bases at V and 2 bases at J, with 4 bases between. The CDR3 sequence is CASGVPYEQYF. CDR3 sequence (DNA): TGTGCTAGTGGTGTCCCCTACGAGCAGTACTTC.

Only a few counts were recorded for this clonotype. The rearrangement uses TRBV10-3 and TRBJ1-1; maybe TRBD1 (6 bases). Germline V lookup: CDR1 ENHRY, CDR2 SYGVKD. V lost 3 bases and J lost 6, with 14 bases in between. The CDR3 covers 14 residues. CDR3 DNA sequence: TGTGCCATCAGTGATGGTGGGGGGCCTTCTGAAGCTTTCTTT. This encodes CAISDGGGPSEAFF.